The source of this T cell receptor beta chain is a study of T cells in Graves' hyperthyroidism and ophthalmopathy. Findings of the study overall: Blood shared most expanded thyroid clonotypes above 0.001.

The CDR3 contains 13 residues. In germline, CDR1 is MDHEN, CDR2 SYDVKM. Unmatched junction bases numbered 5, after V lost 9 bases and J lost 3 bases. Amplified TCR beta CDR3 regions came from RNA transcripts. HTBI primers were the set used in a first-round RT-PCR of the TCR CDR3. TCRdb itself ran the multiplex PCR reads through MiXCR, one entry per CDR3 protein. Of 300,000 to 400,000 distinct CDR3 sequences in the sample, 14% were seen once. This clonotype was seen a single time. The antigen remains unidentified. The rearrangement uses TRBV28 and TRBJ2-3; 8 bases are a match to TRBD2. Sequenced sample: blood. The origin of this receptor is a woman aged 60 to 75 with Graves' hyperthyroidism. The CDR3 nucleotides read TGTGCCAGTCAAGCGGGAGAAACAGATACGCAGTATTTT. Protein product: CASQAGETDTQYF.